The clone carrying this T cell receptor (beta chain) was detected only a few times. Antigen: not known. This sample was included in a study of response to subunit inactivated influenza vaccine. Findings and limits, study-wide: Researchers suggested that each seasonal influenza vaccination recruits few new T cells.

A single record per CDR3 protein comes from TCRdb applying MiXCR to the RT-PCR reads. This table has 450,000 to 500,000 distinct CDR3 sequences, 10% to 11% appearing once. Per germline, CDR1 SEHNR and CDR2 FQNEAQ (reference sequence). V was shortened by 4 bases and J by 3 bases, with 12 bases between the two germline ends. This CDR3 region has 14 residues. The source of this sequence is a man aged 45 to 65 who received an inactivated influenza vaccine. The sequences come from PBMCs from blood, collected 45 days after vaccination. The gene calls are TRBV7-9 and TRBJ1-2; a weak D match, TRBD1 (5 bases). The CDR3 reads CASSSGPTDYGYTF. Here the CDR3 DNA reads TGTGCCAGCAGCTCAGGCCCGACAGACTATGGCTACACCTTC.